Following are 8 T cell receptor beta chains from one sample sequenced in a study of T cells in women clearing cervical HPV infection. Sequencing used immunoSEQ multiplex PCR; TCRdb keeps in-frame clones, though not all of them. The specimen's table records approximately 37,000 clones. The sequencing input was blood buffy coat. The receptors here all came from a woman aged 18 to 75 with a cervical HPV16 infection that either progressed to CIN3+ or cleared (not recorded which).

For this clone: One end of the junction is discordant with germline, which a read error may explain. The CDR3 extends 3 residues past the end of the read, so its final part is completed from the germline J gene. Additional DNA sequences in this sample encode the identical CDR3. The rearrangement uses TRBV7-9 and TRBJ1-3, with D maybe TRBD1 (5 bases). Germline V gives CDR1 SEHNR, CDR2 FQNEAQ (reference sequence). The CDR3 consists of 13 residues. CDR3 bases read: TGTGCCAGCAGCCCAGAGGGGAGAGACACA. This codes for CASSPEGRDT. The entire CDR3 protein is CASSPEGRDTIYF.

With respect to this clone: The sequence runs out 3 residues before the end of the CDR3; the remainder is reconstructed from the germline J gene. This sequence joins TRBV7-8 and TRBJ2-7, with 7 bases matching TRBD2. Looked up from germline, CDR1 is SGHVS and CDR2 is FQNEAQ. The CDR3 runs 15 residues. V dropped 6 bases and J dropped 3; count of bases not matched to a gene: 11. CDR3 bases read: TGTGCCAGCAGGATTTTCGCGGGAGTGAACTACGAG. Its protein product is CASRIFAGVNYE. The whole CDR3 protein is CASRIFAGVNYEQYF. The full variable domain, its missing parts supplied by reference TRBV7-8 and TRBJ2-7, is GAGVSQSPRYKVAKRGQDVALRCDPISGHVSLFWYQQALGQGPEFLTYFQNEAQLDKSGLPSDRFFAERPEGSVSTLKIQRTQQEDSAVYLCASRIFAGVNYEQYFGPGTRLTVT.

As for this clone: The CDR3 is cut off 3 residues early in the read; its end comes from the germline J gene. The rearrangement joins TRBV12-3 or TRBV12-4 to TRBJ2-1, with no clear D. The CDR3 sequence is 13 residues long. V gave up 6 bases and J gave up 6 bases, with 12 bases separating them. The sequenced CDR3 bases are TGTGCCAGCAGCCTTTTAAGGCCCAATGAG. Translation gives CASSLLRPNE. The entire CDR3 reads CASSLLRPNEQFF.

As to this clone: The read gets to within 3 residues of the CDR3 end, and the germline J gene fills in the rest. The chain recombines TRBV5-1 with TRBJ2-5; 7 nucleotides align to TRBD1. The CDR3 is made up of 15 amino acids. In germline, CDR1 is SGHRS, CDR2 YFSETQ. J was trimmed by 2 bases and V by 4 bases; bases with no gene match: 8. CDR3 in amino acids: CASSPGQATQETQYF. CDR3 DNA, as far as it was read: TGCGCCAGCAGCCCTGGACAGGCCACACAAGAGACC.

With regard to this clone: The CDR3 is cut off 3 residues early in the read; its end comes from the germline J gene. This chain links TRBV7-8 with TRBJ2-1, with TRBD2 matching 11 bases. Germline CDR1 reads SGHVS; CDR2 reads FQNEAQ. Germline trimming cut 5 bases from V and 0 bases from J; bases unmatched to any gene: 9. The CDR3 extends over 18 amino acids. CDR3 amino acids: CASSRGLAVRLSYNEQFF. The sequenced part of the CDR3 DNA is TGTGCCAGCAGCCGGGGACTAGCGGTTAGACTCTCCTACAATGAG. The full variable domain, rest sourced from reference TRBV7-8 and TRBJ2-1, is GAGVSQSPRYKVAKRGQDVALRCDPISGHVSLFWYQQALGQGPEFLTYFQNEAQLDKSGLPSDRFFAERPEGSVSTLKIQRTQQEDSAVYLCASSRGLAVRLSYNEQFFGPGTRLTVL.

With respect to this clone: The junction departs from germline at one end; a sequencing error may be responsible. The CDR3 is cut off 3 residues early in the read; its end comes from the germline J gene. Other DNA sequences of this sample code for an identical CDR3. The V and J genes are TRBV18 and TRBJ1-3; 9 bases map to TRBD1. Germline-derived CDR1 and CDR2 are KGHSH and LQKENI. The CDR3 loop spans 17 amino acids. The CDR3 is CASSWLQGANSGNTIYF. Incomplete CDR3 DNA: TGTGCCAGCTCGTGGCTACAGGGGGCCAATTCTGGAAACACG.

In regard to this clone: With the read ending 3 residues before the CDR3 end, the germline J gene is used to fill in that end. This sequence joins TRBV18 and TRBJ1-2; D unresolved. Germline lookup yields CDR1 KGHSH and CDR2 LQKENI. This CDR3 contains 14 residues. The CDR3: CASSPSGVTDTYTF. The part of the CDR3 DNA that was read is TGTGCCAGCTCACCGAGCGGGGTCACAGATACC.

As to this clone: The CDR3 end falls 3 residues outside the read, so it is completed with the germline J gene. The J gene is TRBJ2-2, the V gene TRBV19; possible D gene TRBD2, 6 bases. Germline-derived CDR1 and CDR2 are LNHDA and SQIVND (reference sequence). The CDR3 covers 15 residues. CDR3 bases read: TGTGCCAGTACCCTCGGAGGGGTGATAAATGAAAAG. Translated, it gives CASTLGGVINEK. The whole CDR3 protein is CASTLGGVINEKLFF. The variable domain in full, completed from reference TRBV19 and TRBJ2-2, reads DGGITQSPKYLFRKEGQNVTLSCEQNLNHDAMYWYRQDPGQGLRLIYYSQIVNDFQKGDIAEGYSVSREKKESFPLTVTSAQKNPTAFYLCASTLGGVINEKLFFGEGSRLTVL.